This TCR beta chain was identified during a study of OX40 agonist ivuxolimab in advanced cancers. At the level of the study: Ivuxolimab was delivered to patients intravenously every 2 weeks at doses spanning 0.01 to 10 mg/kg. Patients with hepatocellular carcinoma, melanoma, renal cell or head and neck cancer made up the dose-escalation patients. With a range of 23 to 79, age averaged roughly 60 years, and 75% to 90% were male.

CDR3 size: 17 residues. Germline V lookup: CDR1 SGHTA, CDR2 FQGNSA. V was pared by 5 bases and J by 4 bases, with 9 bases of the junction left unmatched. Using immunoSEQ multiplex PCR, the repertoire was profiled, and TCRdb retains in-frame clones only, with some absent. The sample holds about 86,000 clones; around 90% are singletons and the top ten take roughly 1.4%. This chain connects TRBV7-2 to TRBJ1-3, with 12 bases matching TRBD1. The receptor's source is an adult with an advanced solid tumor such as melanoma, head and neck, liver or kidney cancer. The sequenced sample was CD4+ or CD8+ T cells sorted from blood, obtained in a trial of the OX40 agonist ivuxolimab. The CDR3 region is CASSLVGTGGSGNTIYF. The DNA for the CDR3 is TGTGCCAGCAGCCTTGTGGGGACAGGGGGCTCGGGAAACACCATATATTTT.